The rows below give T cell receptor beta chains drawn from one sample of a study of blood T cell repertoires in COVID-19. The protocol was immunoSEQ multiplex PCR, while the TCRdb copy is restricted to in-frame clones and leaves out a portion. The repertoire consists of roughly 140,000 clones, with 80% to 90% occurring once and the leading ten covering under 3.5%. Sequencing was carried out using peripheral blood. Every receptor here comes from a woman aged 55-70 years with active COVID-19. The CDR3 runs from the conserved cysteine through the conserved F or W. A D gene is named only where the DNA matches it firmly. For some rows the clone size is stated as once, few or many, or as a class when expanded; others skip it.

clone size	V gene	D gene	J gene	CDR3 DNA	CDR3 protein
.	TRBV5-6	TRBD2	TRBJ2-2	TGTGCCAGCAGCTTTGCGGGACTCGGGGGGACCGGGGAGCTGTTTTTT	CASSFAGLGGTGELFF
few	TRBV27	.	TRBJ2-7	TGTGCCAGCAGTTTAAAGGGAGGTGGCGAATTCGAGCAGTACTTC	CASSLKGGGEFEQYF
.	TRBV3-1/TRBV3-2	.	TRBJ2-7	TGTGCCAGCAGCGACCGGACGGGAATCAACGAGCAGTACTTC	CASSDRTGINEQYF
.	TRBV18	TRBD2	TRBJ2-1	TGTGCCAGCTCACGAGCGGGGAGCTCCTACAATGAGCAGTTCTTC	CASSRAGSSYNEQFF
.	TRBV28	.	TRBJ1-1	TGTGCCAGCAGTAAATACAGGGCTGGAGACACTGAAGCTTTCTTT	CASSKYRAGDTEAFF
.	TRBV18	.	TRBJ2-1	TGTGCCAGCTCACCACAGGGGTACAATGAGCAGTTCTTC	CASSPQGYNEQFF
.	TRBV28	.	TRBJ2-7	TGTGCCAGCAGTTTTGTCTGGGGACACAGCTCCTACGAGCAGTACTTC	CASSFVWGHSSYEQYF
.	TRBV6-5	.	TRBJ1-6	TGTGCCAGCAGCCCCCCGGGGGGGGCGGGGTCACCCCTCCACTTT	CASSPPGGAGSPLHF
.	TRBV18	.	TRBJ2-1	TGTGCCAGCTCACCACGCATTCCTAGCAACAATGAGCAGTTCTTC	CASSPRIPSNNEQFF
.	TRBV12-3/TRBV12-4	TRBD1	TRBJ1-2	TGTGCCAGCAGTGGGACAGGGGGCTATGGCTACACCTTC	CASSGTGGYGYTF
.	TRBV13	TRBD1	TRBJ1-2	TGTGCCAGCAGCCTCCGACAGGGTTTCACCTATGGCTACACCTTC	CASSLRQGFTYGYTF
.	TRBV28	.	TRBJ2-5	TGTGCCGGAGGTCGGGAGACCCAGTACTTC	CAGGRETQYF
few	TRBV19	TRBD1	TRBJ1-5	TGTGCCAGTAGTAATCAGGGGGAGAATCAGCCCCAGCATTTT	CASSNQGENQPQHF
.	TRBV14	TRBD2	TRBJ2-1	TGTGCCAGCAGCCAAGAATCACTAGCGACAGTAGGCTCCTACAATGAGCAGTTCTTC	CASSQESLATVGSYNEQFF
.	TRBV2	TRBD2	TRBJ2-1	TGTGCCAGCAGTGGACTAGCGGGACTCGACAATGAGCAGTTCTTC	CASSGLAGLDNEQFF
.	TRBV18	.	TRBJ1-4	TGTGCCAGCTCACCAAAAGGAGCAGCCTCTGCAACTAATGAAAAACTGTTTTTT	CASSPKGAASATNEKLFF
.	TRBV28	.	TRBJ2-2	TGTGCCAGCAGTCTTCACAGGGTCCTAACCTTGGAGCTGTTTTTT	CASSLHRVLTLELFF
.	TRBV28	.	TRBJ2-1	TGTGCCAGCAAACTAGCTCGCTACAATGAGCAGTTCTTC	CASKLARYNEQFF
.	TRBV18	TRBD1	TRBJ2-5	TGTGCCAGCTCACCAGACACAGGGGGTGAGACCCAGTACTTC	CASSPDTGGETQYF
.	TRBV18	.	TRBJ2-7	TGTGCCAGCTCACAAGCGGAACCGTACGAGCAGTACTTC	CASSQAEPYEQYF
.	TRBV27	TRBD1	TRBJ1-2	TGTGCCAGCAGTCCGACTAGGACAGGGGGGGCCTATGGCTACACCTTC	CASSPTRTGGAYGYTF
.	TRBV5-1	TRBD2	TRBJ2-2	TGCGCCAGCAGCTTGGTAGCGGGAACGAACACCGGGGAGCTGTTTTTT	CASSLVAGTNTGELFF
.	TRBV5-1	.	TRBJ2-5	TGCGCCAGCAGCTTGACGACAGTTCAAGAGACCCAGTACTTC	CASSLTTVQETQYF
.	TRBV7-2	.	TRBJ1-5	TGTGCCAGCAGCGAGGGGGAATACGGCAATCAGCCCCAGCATTTT	CASSEGEYGNQPQHF
.	TRBV27	TRBD1	TRBJ2-7	TGTGCCAGCAGTTTCGGACAGGGGGGATACGAGCAGTACTTC	CASSFGQGGYEQYF
.	TRBV28	.	TRBJ2-7	TGTGCCAGCACATTGGCGGGCCCGGGCAGCGAGCAGTACTTC	CASTLAGPGSEQYF
.	TRBV7-9	.	TRBJ1-2	TGTGCCAGCAGCTTAGGCAGTACTAACTATGGCTACACCTTC	CASSLGSTNYGYTF